This T cell receptor beta chain was identified in a study of chemoradiotherapy in HPV16-positive cancers. Worth noting for this clone: Its antigen remains unknown.

Broader study findings: Functional assays defining HPV-specific T cells used only a couple of HPV16-positive patients. In HPV16-positive patients, HPV-responsive T-cell expansion tracked better recurrence-free survival. Candidate HPV-specific clones and E7-related TCR motifs grew in tumor during treatment.

Germline lookup yields CDR1 KGHSH and CDR2 LQKENI. CDR3 length: 15 amino acids. The V and J ends lost 2 bases and 3 bases respectively, with 14 bases between them. Some clones are missing from TCRdb's copy, which holds only in-frame ones; the method was immunoSEQ multiplex PCR. The table has more than 10,000 clones, roughly 89% seen once. Repeated repertoire sampling spanned the course of chemoradiotherapy. Material: blood, obtained from a patient who underwent chemoradiotherapy. This chain connects TRBV18 to TRBJ2-7, with a weak D call TRBD2 (5 bases). This sequence originates from a human donor with HPV-associated anogenital cancer. The CDR3 DNA sequence: TGTGCCAGCTCACCAGCGGACTTCGTAAACTACGAGCAGTACTTC. Translating gives CASSPADFVNYEQYF.